These 29 T cell receptor beta chains were all obtained from the same sample, sequenced in a study of T cells in Graves' hyperthyroidism and ophthalmopathy. Researchers took RNA transcripts and amplified the TCR beta CDR3 regions from them. During a first-round RT-PCR of the TCR CDR3, the HTBI primer set was used. Via MiXCR, TCRdb re-called the multiplex PCR reads, giving one row per CDR3 protein. The data hold fewer than 700,000 distinct CDR3 sequences, with more than 15% observed a single time. The sample consisted of blood. These receptors were collected from a woman between 18 and 29 years old with Graves' ophthalmopathy.

In its sample, this clonotype was seen many times. The V call is TRBV28, the J call TRBJ2-1, with 8 positions matching TRBD2. Germline assignment: CDR1 MDHEN and CDR2 SYDVKM. V lost 5 bases and J lost 9; bases outside the gene matches: 15. This CDR3 spans 16 amino acids. CDR3 nucleotides: TGTGCCAGCAGTCCCCGACGGGGGGGTGTCGGGTTTGAGCAGTTCTTC. Residues: CASSPRRGGVGFEQFF.

The chain has TRBV6-1 and TRBJ2-7; 8 positions match TRBD1. This CDR3 has 14 amino acids. V trimming: 5 bases; J trimming: 6 bases; junction bases outside the gene matches: 9. From germline, CDR1 is MNHNS and CDR2 SASEGT. In nucleotides, the CDR3 is TGTGCCAGCAGTTACGGGACAGGAGTTTCCGAGCAGTACTTC. This encodes CASSYGTGVSEQYF.

Concerning this clonotype: A single base separates this from a much larger clone, so it may be a read error. The chain joins TRBV20-1 to TRBJ1-2; D is undetermined. The germline CDR1 and CDR2 sequences are DFQATT and SNEGSKA (reference sequence). The CDR3 covers 13 residues. CDR3 amino acids: CSVRAEGFCGYTF. CDR3 DNA: TGCAGTGTTAGAGCCGAGGGCTTCTGTGGCTACACCTTC.

Ten or more counts support this clonotype. The gene calls are TRBV7-9 and TRBJ2-1, with 11 bases identical to TRBD2. CDR1 and CDR2 from the germline V gene are SEHNR and FQNEAQ (reference sequence). The CDR3 runs to 17 residues. The junction had 7 bases not matched to a gene; V was cut back by 5 bases and J by 1 base. The CDR3 DNA reads TGTGCCAGCAGCCCCCTGACTAGCGGGGTATCCTACAATGAGCAGTTCTTC. Amino acid sequence: CASSPLTSGVSYNEQFF.

This clonotype was observed at least ten times. V usage is TRBV20-1 and J usage is TRBJ2-1, with D tentatively TRBD1 (5 bases). The CDR3 totals 11 residues. Germline V lookup: CDR1 DFQATT, CDR2 SNEGSKA (reference sequence). The germline V and J ends were trimmed by 4 bases and 7 bases, with 8 bases remaining between them. The CDR3 sequence: CSAKGSNEQFF. The CDR3 DNA reads TGCAGTGCTAAGGGGTCAAATGAGCAGTTCTTC.

This clonotype occurred many times. This chain links TRBV15 with TRBJ1-1, with 7 positions matching TRBD1. Trimming at V came to 2 bases and at J to 4 bases, leaving 7 bases not matched to a gene. The CDR3 is 15 residues long. Germline assignment: CDR1 LNHNV and CDR2 YYDKDF (reference sequence). The CDR3 reads CATSRKGGVGTEAFF. CDR3 bases: TGTGCCACCAGCAGAAAAGGGGGCGTGGGCACTGAAGCTTTCTTT.

This clonotype has only a few counts. The chain couples TRBV6-1 to TRBJ2-2; 9 positions match TRBD1. Looked up from germline, CDR1 is MNHNS and CDR2 is SASEGT. J lost 8 bases, V lost 5 bases, and 6 bases had no gene match. CDR3 size: 14 residues. DNA of the CDR3: TGTGCCAGCAGTCCGGGACAGGGTGTAGGGGAGCTGTTTTTT. This gives the protein CASSPGQGVGELFF.

This clonotype turned up a few times. The junction does not match germline at one end; this may be a read error. The chain combines TRBV30 with TRBJ1-1; a weak D match, TRBD1 (5 bases). CDR3 length: 12 amino acids. Germline CDR1 reads GTSNPN; CDR2 reads SVGIG (reference sequence). The CDR3 sequence: CTWCVPPGWAFF. CDR3 sequence (DNA): TGTACCTGGTGTGTACCCCCAGGGTGGGCTTTCTTT.

The V gene is TRBV20-1, the J gene TRBJ1-1; D ambiguous. Germline values: CDR1 DFQATT, CDR2 SNEGSKA (reference sequence). CDR3 length equals 11 residues. Written as DNA, the CDR3 is TGCTCAAGCGCTAGGGACACTGAAGCTTTCTTT. Protein: CSSARDTEAFF.

This clonotype was observed a handful of times. Being one base from a much bigger clone, this may be a read error. This chain joins TRBV20-1 and TRBJ1-1; TRBD1 matches 8 bases. Germline V gene sequence: CDR1 DFQATT, CDR2 SNEGSKA (reference sequence). The CDR3 is 14 amino acids. The CDR3 DNA follows: TGCGGTGCTTTAAGTGTTACAGGGGGCACTGAAGCTTTCTTT. It yields the protein CGALSVTGGTEAFF.

On this clonotype: A single base separates this from a much larger clone, so it may be a read error. V gene TRBV5-1 combines with J gene TRBJ2-7; D remains ambiguous. Germline loops: CDR1 SGHRS, CDR2 YFSETQ. The germline V and J ends were trimmed by 4 bases and 3 bases, with 8 bases remaining between them. This CDR3 contains 12 residues. Written as DNA, the CDR3 is TGCGCCAGCAGCATGGATCTCTACGAGCAGTACTTC. Protein: CASSMDLYEQYF.

The chain employs TRBV19 and TRBJ2-7; 9 nucleotides align to TRBD1. The trim removed 6 bases at V and 0 bases at J, leaving 6 bases unmatched. Germline V gives CDR1 LNHDA, CDR2 SQIVND (reference sequence). The CDR3 consists of 15 residues. In nucleotides, the CDR3 is TGTGCCAGTAGGGCCCGACAGGGGGGCTCCTACGAGCAGTACTTC. Translation: CASRARQGGSYEQYF.

This clonotype was counted ten times or more. The V call is TRBV20-1, the J call TRBJ1-5, with D possibly matching TRBD1 (5 bases). This CDR3 region has 13 residues. V shed 6 bases and J shed 1 base, with 10 bases lying between them. Germline CDR1 DFQATT, CDR2 SNEGSKA (reference sequence). CDR3: CSAPSGSNQPQHF. The CDR3 nucleotides are TGCAGTGCACCTTCAGGGAGCAATCAGCCCCAGCATTTT.

V is TRBV19 and J is TRBJ1-5; no definite D call. Trimming shortened V by 5 bases and J by 0 bases, and 11 bases separated the two germline ends. Germline lookup yields CDR1 LNHDA and CDR2 SQIVND (reference sequence). This CDR3 is built from 15 residues. The CDR3 here is CASSLQFYSNQPQHF. The CDR3, as DNA: TGTGCCAGTAGTCTCCAGTTCTATAGCAATCAGCCCCAGCATTTT.

Ten or more counts support this clonotype. The V and J genes are TRBV11-2 and TRBJ2-7; a weak D match, TRBD1 (6 bases). V dropped 4 bases and J dropped 3 bases, with 25 bases sitting between them. The CDR3 totals 18 residues. Germline V gene data show CDR1 as SGHAT and CDR2 as FQNNGV. CDR3 sequence reads: CASSSYPQGSGLRYEQYF. CDR3 DNA sequence: TGTGCCAGCAGCTCCTACCCACAGGGTTCAGGCCTGCGCTACGAGCAGTACTTC.

This clonotype was counted at least ten times. V and J are TRBV5-1 and TRBJ1-1; TRBD1 is a possible D gene (5 bases). The CDR3 is 15 amino acids. Trimming cost V 2 bases and J 3 bases, with 14 bases left between them. Germline V lookup: CDR1 SGHRS, CDR2 YFSETQ. The CDR3 sequence is CASSFVQSGDTEAFF. The CDR3 coding sequence is TGCGCCAGCAGCTTTGTACAATCGGGGGACACTGAAGCTTTCTTT.

This clonotype was detected a few times. The genes are TRBV7-2 and TRBJ1-2; a weak D match, TRBD1 (5 bases). The V end lost 0 bases, the J end lost 1 base, and 15 bases lay between the germline ends. The CDR3 contains 17 residues. In germline, CDR1 is SGHTA, CDR2 FQGNSA. The CDR3 sequence: CASSLAGTPRINYGYTF. The CDR3 DNA sequence: TGTGCCAGCAGCTTAGCGGGGACTCCTCGGATTAACTATGGCTACACCTTC.

This clonotype was recorded a few times. This chain joins TRBV9 and TRBJ2-5, with D possibly matching TRBD1 (5 bases). Germline assignment: CDR1 SGDLS and CDR2 YYNGEE. The V end was cut by 1 base, the J end by 1 base, with 5 bases between. The CDR3 sequence is 13 residues long. DNA of the CDR3: TGTGCCAGCAGCGTAAGGGGCCAAGAGACCCAGTACTTC. Amino acid sequence: CASSVRGQETQYF. Variable domain in full (rest from reference TRBV9 and TRBJ2-5): DSGVTQTPKHLITATGQRVTLRCSPRSGDLSVYWYQQSLDQGLQFLIQYYNGEERAKGNILERFSAQQFPDLHSELNLSSLELGDSALYFCASSVRGQETQYFGPGTRLLVL.

This clonotype has a handful of counts. The chain links TRBV20-1 to TRBJ1-4, with D unresolved. Germline V gene data show CDR1 as DFQATT and CDR2 as SNEGSKA (reference sequence). Trimming took 0 bases from V and 7 from J, leaving 18 bases between them. The CDR3 has 16 residues. CDR3 sequence: CSARDSAWVRGEKLFF. The CDR3 DNA sequence: TGCAGTGCTAGAGATTCGGCCTGGGTGAGAGGTGAAAAACTGTTTTTT.

Concerning this clonotype itself: At one end the junction does not follow the germline gene, possibly because of a read error. The chain links TRBV29-1 to TRBJ2-3, with TRBD2 matching 9 bases. Germline lookup yields CDR1 SQVTM and CDR2 ANQGSEA. CDR3 length equals 16 residues. CDR3 DNA sequence: TGCAGCGTTGATAGGGGCGGGGGGGCTCTCACAGGTACGCAGTATTTT. It translates to CSVDRGGGALTGTQYF.

This clonotype was observed at least ten times. V and J are TRBV6-5 and TRBJ2-7; the D gene is possibly TRBD1 (6 bases). Germline CDR1 and CDR2: MNHEY and SVGAGI. This CDR3 has 15 amino acids. Trimming removed 0 bases at V and 4 bases at J, with 13 bases between. For the CDR3, the DNA is TGTGCCAGCAGTTACTCGATTCAGGGGTTGTACGAGCAGTACTTC. Translated: CASSYSIQGLYEQYF.

In its sample, this clonotype was seen many times. The chain recombines TRBV5-1 with TRBJ2-3; 8 positions match TRBD2. The CDR3 runs to 16 residues. The junction had 6 bases not matched to a gene; V was cut back by 1 base and J by 2 bases. Germline lookup yields CDR1 SGHRS and CDR2 YFSETQ. This chain's CDR3 is CASSLRASGFTDTQYF. The CDR3 DNA follows: TGCGCCAGCAGCTTGCGGGCTAGCGGGTTCACAGATACGCAGTATTTT.

There are many counts of this clonotype. J is TRBJ2-2 and V is TRBV12-3 or TRBV12-4, with 9 bases aligning to TRBD2. J gave up 6 bases and V 2 bases, and 4 bases lay outside the gene matches. The CDR3 is made up of 15 amino acids. The CDR3 loop is CASSLRTSVSGELFF. DNA of the CDR3: TGTGCCAGCAGTTTACGGACTAGCGTCTCCGGGGAGCTGTTTTTT.

This clonotype was seen repeatedly, ten times or more. The chain uses TRBV20-1 and TRBJ2-3, with D unclear. The CDR3 has 13 amino acids. V shed 3 bases and J shed 0 bases, with 7 bases lying between them. In germline, CDR1 is DFQATT, CDR2 SNEGSKA (reference sequence). In DNA, the CDR3 is TGCAGTGCTAGTGATGGGAGCACAGATACGCAGTATTTT. It yields the protein CSASDGSTDTQYF.

About this clonotype itself: At one end, the junction sequence differs from germline, possibly due to a read error. The chain employs TRBV20-1 and TRBJ2-5; D might be TRBD1 (6 bases). CDR1 is DFQATT, CDR2 SNEGSKA, per germline (reference sequence). The CDR3 sequence is 17 residues long. CDR3 residues: CGARDFGAGESEETQYF. The CDR3 DNA sequence: TGCGGTGCTAGAGATTTTGGGGCAGGGGAGTCAGAAGAGACCCAGTACTTC.

This clonotype was seen only a few times. The chain couples TRBV11-2 to TRBJ1-2, with TRBD1 identical over 7 bases. J was trimmed by 2 bases and V by 4 bases; bases with no gene match: 13. This CDR3 comprises 17 residues. Germline CDR1 reads SGHAT; CDR2 reads FQNNGV. The CDR3 DNA reads TGTGCCAGCAGCTCAATCAGAAAGGGGGCCAAAAACTATGGCTACACCTTC. It is translated as CASSSIRKGAKNYGYTF.

This clonotype was counted ten times or more. The V gene is TRBV7-8, the J gene TRBJ2-3, with a tentative D call TRBD2 (6 bases). Germline V gene sequence: CDR1 SGHVS, CDR2 FQNEAQ. V lost 4 bases and J 3 bases, leaving 20 bases between the germline ends. The CDR3 runs to 17 residues. CDR3 DNA: TGTGCCAGCAGCTCCCCGACTACCTCGGCGGGAACAGATACGCAGTATTTT. Its protein product is CASSSPTTSAGTDTQYF.

This clonotype was counted ten times or more. The rearrangement links TRBV6-1 to TRBJ2-7, with D possibly matching TRBD2 (5 bases). This CDR3 has 14 amino acids. Trimming cost V 8 bases and J 0 bases, with 14 bases left between them. The V gene's germline CDR1 is MNHNS and CDR2 SASEGT. CDR3 nucleotide sequence: TGTGCCAGCGTCAGCGGCCACAGCTCCTACGAGCAGTACTTC. Protein: CASVSGHSSYEQYF.

The genes are TRBV25-1 and TRBJ2-1, with D tentatively TRBD1 (6 bases). Trimming removed 2 bases at V and 0 bases at J, with 20 bases between. Per germline, CDR1 MGHDK and CDR2 SYGVNS. CDR3 length: 19 amino acids. CDR3 nucleotides: TGTGCCAGCAGTGAACCTATCGTCCGGGACAAGAGCTCCTACAATGAGCAGTTCTTC. Residues: CASSEPIVRDKSSYNEQFF.